The entry below gives a single TCR beta chain sequence along with its context. The J segment lost 1 base and the V segment lost 3 bases, leaving 11 bases of the junction unmatched. The CDR3 has 17 residues. The germline V gene encodes CDR1 SGHDN and CDR2 FVKESK. This sample stems from a study of blood T cell repertoires in COVID-19. Study background: Italy, Spain and the United States were the sources of the convalescent and acute COVID-19 samples.

The method was immunoSEQ multiplex PCR; TCRdb's version includes in-frame clones alone and lacks a portion of them. The repertoire consists of over 250,000 clones, with 80% to 90% occurring once and the leading ten covering more than 9.5%. Sequencing was carried out using peripheral blood. The origin of this receptor is a woman in her 70s with acute or convalescent COVID-19. The chain recombines TRBV14 with TRBJ1-1, with TRBD1 identical over 7 bases. The CDR3 sequence: CASSQERWRGPNTEAFF. CDR3 in DNA: TGTGCCAGCAGCCAGGAGAGGTGGAGGGGGCCGAACACTGAAGCTTTCTTT. Full variable domain (rest looked up from reference TRBV14 and TRBJ1-1): EAGVTQFPSHSVIEKGQTVTLRCDPISGHDNLYWYRRVMGKEIKFLLHFVKESKQDESGMPNNRFLAERTGGTYSTLKVQPAELEDSGVYFCASSQERWRGPNTEAFFGQGTRLTVV.